The 19 T cell receptor beta chains below were found in one sample sequenced in a study of blood T cell repertoires in COVID-19. Clones were read by immunoSEQ multiplex PCR, and TCRdb kept only the in-frame ones, dropping some. Of around 60,000 clones listed, less than 90% are singletons. The sample taken for sequencing was peripheral blood. Receptor source: a man in his 60s with COVID-19, enrolled during active disease.

This sequence joins TRBV29-1 and TRBJ2-7; a weak D match, TRBD2 (5 bases). The CDR3 covers 11 residues. Trimming pared 8 bases from V and 5 bases from J, leaving 13 bases between. Looked up from germline, CDR1 is SQVTM and CDR2 is ANQGSEA. The CDR3 bases are TGCAGCCAAATCCTCGGGGACGAGCAGTACTTC. This sequence encodes CSQILGDEQYF.

The rearrangement uses TRBV24-1 and TRBJ1-5; 7 bases are a match to TRBD1. The length of the CDR3 is 21 residues. CDR1 and CDR2 from the germline V gene are KGHDR and SFDVKD. V was pared by 0 bases and J by 0 bases, with 16 bases of the junction left unmatched. The CDR3, as DNA: TGTGCCACCAGTGATTTGTGGTTTGGGTGGGGACAGCCGATTAGCAATCAGCCCCAGCATTTT. Protein product: CATSDLWFGWGQPISNQPQHF.

The V gene is TRBV5-1, the J gene TRBJ2-2, with D hard to call. Trimming removed 6 bases from V and 1 base from J, with 13 bases in between. Germline assignment: CDR1 SGHRS and CDR2 YFSETQ. The CDR3 has 15 amino acids. The CDR3 is CASTNRAQNTGELFF. In nucleotides, the CDR3 is TGCGCCAGCACAAACAGAGCTCAGAACACCGGGGAGCTGTTTTTT.

The J gene is TRBJ1-5, the V gene TRBV11-1; TRBD1 aligns across 10 bases. This CDR3 contains 16 residues. Germline loops: CDR1 SGHAT, CDR2 FQDESV (reference sequence). The V gene end was trimmed by 6 bases and the J gene end by 2 bases; junction bases not matched to a gene: 7. CDR3 nucleotide sequence: TGTGCCAGCAGTCCCGGACAGGGGGGGGGCAATCAGCCCCAGCATTTT. Its protein is CASSPGQGGGNQPQHF.

The chain combines TRBV6-5 with TRBJ2-1; D is possibly TRBD2 (7 bases). CDR1 is MNHEY and CDR2 is SVGAGI in the germline V gene. V was shortened by 4 bases and J by 5 bases, with 15 bases between the two germline ends. The CDR3 loop spans 15 amino acids. In nucleotides, the CDR3 is TGTGCCAGCAGTTCCCTGGGGGGGGCTAACAATGAGCAGTTCTTC. Amino acids: CASSSLGGANNEQFF.

The chain joins TRBV30 to TRBJ2-2; 11 nucleotides align to TRBD1. Germline V gene sequence: CDR1 GTSNPN, CDR2 SVGIG (reference sequence). CDR3 size: 13 residues. Trimming took 6 bases from V and 9 from J; bases not matched to a gene: 6. CDR3 DNA sequence: TGTGCCTGCCCCGGACAGGGGGCGCGGGAGCTGTTTTTT. This gives the protein CACPGQGARELFF.

V gene TRBV29-1 combines with J gene TRBJ1-6; D unresolved. V lost 1 base and J 3 bases, leaving 10 bases between the germline ends. This CDR3 has 15 residues. Looked up from germline, CDR1 is SQVTM and CDR2 is ANQGSEA. CDR3 residues: CSVEGQNHYNSPLHF. CDR3 nucleotides: TGCAGCGTTGAAGGGCAGAATCACTATAATTCACCCCTCCACTTT.

J is TRBJ2-1 and V is TRBV2; 7 bases match TRBD2. This CDR3 has 15 amino acids. Germline CDR1 and CDR2: SNHLY and FYNNEI. V shed 6 bases and J 8 bases; nucleotides not matched to a gene: 13. The CDR3 region has the DNA TGTGCCAGCAGCCCTGGCATTGGCGGGAGTTATGAGCAGTTCTTC. This translates into CASSPGIGGSYEQFF. The entire variable domain, with the rest obtained from reference TRBV2 and TRBJ2-1, is as follows: EPEVTQTPSHQVTQMGQEVILRCVPISNHLYFYWYRQILGQKVEFLVSFYNNEISEKSEIFDDQFSVERPDGSNFTLKIRSTKLEDSAMYFCASSPGIGGSYEQFFGPGTRLTVL.

This clone showed up just a few times. The chain links TRBV2 to TRBJ2-7, with TRBD1 identical over 10 bases. The CDR3 totals 13 residues. The germline gives CDR1 SNHLY, CDR2 FYNNEI. With 6 bases clipped from V and 7 bases from J, the junction kept 6 bases outside the gene matches. CDR3 loop: CASRRDRGFEQYF. CDR3 nucleotides: TGTGCCAGCAGGCGGGACAGGGGTTTTGAGCAGTACTTC.

The chain has TRBV5-4 and TRBJ1-2; 12 bases are shared with TRBD1. Germline CDR1 SGHNT, CDR2 YYREEE (reference sequence). The CDR3 is 16 residues long. After removal of 3 bases from V and 4 bases from J, the junction contained 7 bases not matched to a gene. The DNA of the CDR3 is TGTGCCAGCAGCTGGGGACAGGGGGCCCTCGTCTATGGCTACACCTTC. This translates into CASSWGQGALVYGYTF. The full variable domain, in which reference TRBV5-4 and TRBJ1-2 provide the parts outside the CDR3, is ETGVTQSPTHLIKTRGQQVTLRCSSQSGHNTVSWYQQALGQGPQFIFQYYREEENGRGNFPPRFSGLQFPNYSSELNVNALELDDSALYLCASSWGQGALVYGYTFGSGTRLTVV.

This chain uses TRBV6-1 with TRBJ1-5; 9 bases align to TRBD1. The ends lost 3 bases at V and 5 bases at J; junction bases unmatched: 8. This CDR3 is built from 16 residues. Germline CDR1 is MNHNS and CDR2 is SASEGT. CDR3 in amino acids: CASSDPGTGWDQPQHF. Here the CDR3 DNA reads TGTGCCAGCAGTGACCCCGGGACAGGGTGGGATCAGCCCCAGCATTTT.

The rearrangement joins TRBV7-3 to TRBJ1-1; TRBD1 might be the D (6 bases). V was pared by 6 bases and J by 4 bases, with 15 bases between. Germline loops: CDR1 SGHTA, CDR2 FQGTGA. The CDR3 runs 14 residues. CDR3 protein: CASSQGTPGTEAFF. In DNA form, the CDR3 reads TGTGCCAGCAGTCAAGGGACACCCGGCACTGAAGCTTTCTTT.

J is TRBJ1-4 and V is TRBV5-1; D is ambiguous. Trimming removed 0 bases from V and 4 bases from J, with 10 bases in between. Germline V gene data show CDR1 as SGHRS and CDR2 as YFSETQ. There are 15 residues in the CDR3. CDR3 region: CASSLAAANNEKLFF. CDR3 nucleotides: TGCGCCAGCAGCTTGGCGGCAGCGAATAATGAAAAACTGTTTTTT. The whole variable domain, filled in from reference TRBV5-1 and TRBJ1-4, reads KAGVTQTPRYLIKTRGQQVTLSCSPISGHRSVSWYQQTPGQGLQFLFEYFSETQRNKGNFPGRFSGRQFSNSRSEMNVSTLELGDSALYLCASSLAAANNEKLFFGSGTQLSVL.

The J gene is TRBJ2-2, the V gene TRBV28, with D perhaps matching TRBD1 (5 bases). This CDR3 contains 13 residues. Trimming stripped 6 bases from V and 2 bases from J, with 7 bases between. Germline CDR1 and CDR2: MDHEN and SYDVKM. The CDR3 DNA follows: TGTGCCAGCAGCGACAGTAACACCGGGGAGCTGTTTTTT. Translation gives CASSDSNTGELFF.

The V and J genes are TRBV5-4 and TRBJ2-5; 7 nucleotides line up with TRBD1. Germline CDR1 is SGHNT and CDR2 is YYREEE (reference sequence). J gave up 4 bases and V 5 bases, and 5 bases lay outside the gene matches. CDR3 length: 13 residues. CDR3 in amino acids: CASRLTGSETQYF. CDR3 nucleotide sequence: TGTGCCAGCAGGTTGACAGGGTCAGAGACCCAGTACTTC. The complete variable domain, with remaining parts taken from reference TRBV5-4 and TRBJ2-5, reads ETGVTQSPTHLIKTRGQQVTLRCSSQSGHNTVSWYQQALGQGPQFIFQYYREEENGRGNFPPRFSGLQFPNYSSELNVNALELDDSALYLCASRLTGSETQYFGPGTRLLVL.

The CDR3 DNA reads TGCGCCAGCAGCCACGTAGACAGGGGAGGATACGAGCAGTACTTC. Translation: CASSHVDRGGYEQYF. The genes are TRBV4-1 and TRBJ2-7; TRBD1 matches 8 bases. V gave up 3 bases and J gave up 4 bases; unmatched junction bases: 8. The CDR3 is 15 amino acids. Per germline, CDR1 MGHRA and CDR2 YSYEKL.

This clone appeared a single time. V usage is TRBV12-1 and J usage is TRBJ1-5. TRBV12-1 is listed as a pseudogene. The CDR3 covers 14 residues. The CDR3 region is CASLEGCSNQPQHF. The CDR3 DNA reads as TGTGCCAGCCTGGAGGGGTGTAGCAATCAGCCCCAGCATTTT.

The chain has TRBV11-3 and TRBJ1-4; 8 bases match TRBD1. V lost 3 bases and J lost 8; bases outside the gene matches: 5. The CDR3 has 14 residues. The germline CDR1 and CDR2 sequences are SGHNT and YENEEA. The chain's CDR3 is CASSLDRDAEKLFF. The CDR3 DNA sequence: TGTGCCAGCAGCTTGGACAGGGATGCAGAAAAACTGTTTTTT.

This chain links TRBV13 with TRBJ2-1; TRBD2 might be the D (6 bases). This CDR3 is 15 amino acids long. Trimming removed 1 base at V and 4 bases at J, with 11 bases between. The germline gives CDR1 PRHDT, CDR2 FYEKMQ (reference sequence). CDR3 bases: TGTGCCAGCAGCTTAGAGGGGACTGGTTACAATGAGCAGTTCTTC. As protein: CASSLEGTGYNEQFF.